A single sample gave rise to the 19 T cell receptor beta chains below, sequenced in a study of blood T cell repertoires in COVID-19. The repertoire was sequenced with immunoSEQ multiplex PCR; TCRdb's copy has only in-frame clones and lacks some. Of about half a million clones detected, 70% to 90% appear once; the ten largest clones hold 3% to 4%. The specimen was peripheral blood. The source of these receptors is a human donor in a cohort sampled during active COVID-19.

This clone was observed once. This chain joins TRBV5-6 and TRBJ2-7, with a possible D match to TRBD2 (6 bases). The CDR3 loop spans 15 amino acids. Trimming took 4 bases from V and 4 from J, leaving 18 bases between them. The V gene's germline CDR1 is SGHDT and CDR2 YYEEEE. CDR3 sequence reads: CASSPDPGGVYEQYF. Written as DNA, the CDR3 is TGTGCCAGCAGCCCAGACCCTGGCGGGGTATACGAGCAGTACTTC.

J is TRBJ1-5 and V is TRBV6-5; D is undetermined. The CDR3 loop spans 13 amino acids. Germline CDR1 MNHEY, CDR2 SVGAGI. Trimming removed 8 bases from V and 5 bases from J, with 13 bases in between. The CDR3 region is CASSRLGDQPQHF. The CDR3 nucleotides read TGTGCCAGCTCGCGTTTGGGAGATCAGCCCCAGCATTTT.

This clone was counted only a few times. The J gene is TRBJ2-3, the V gene TRBV7-2; D is undetermined. V lost 1 base and J lost 6, with 5 bases in between. The germline V gene encodes CDR1 SGHTA and CDR2 FQGNSA. The CDR3 is made up of 12 amino acids. The chain's CDR3 is CASSLGLDTQYF. CDR3 DNA: TGTGCCAGCAGCTTAGGGCTTGATACGCAGTATTTT.

The gene calls are TRBV18 and TRBJ1-2; D gene uncertain. CDR3 length: 15 residues. From germline, CDR1 is KGHSH and CDR2 LQKENI. The V and J ends lost 3 bases and 0 bases respectively, with 11 bases between them. The CDR3 DNA sequence: TGTGCCAGCTCACCTTACAGAGTCGCTAACTATGGCTACACCTTC. The encoded protein is CASSPYRVANYGYTF.

The rearrangement links TRBV27 to TRBJ1-4; possible D gene TRBD1, 6 bases. The CDR3 spans 18 residues. Trimming took off 4 bases at V and 1 base at J, with 19 bases between the two ends. The germline CDR1 and CDR2 sequences are MNHEY and SMNVEV (reference sequence). The CDR3 loop is CASSSRTANFRTNEKLFF. Here the CDR3 DNA reads TGTGCCAGCAGTTCCCGGACAGCGAATTTTAGAACTAATGAAAAACTGTTTTTT.

This chain uses TRBV5-6 with TRBJ1-1, with 11 nucleotides matching TRBD1. Germline values: CDR1 SGHDT, CDR2 YYEEEE. CDR3 length: 15 amino acids. The trim removed 4 bases at V and 8 bases at J, leaving 10 bases unmatched. The CDR3: CASSQGTGGGREAFF. Written as DNA, the CDR3 is TGTGCCAGCAGCCAAGGGACAGGGGGGGGCCGGGAAGCTTTCTTT.

V and J are TRBV7-9 and TRBJ2-3; 7 bases align to TRBD2. The trim removed 5 bases at V and 0 bases at J, leaving 14 bases unmatched. There are 18 residues in the CDR3. In germline, CDR1 is SEHNR, CDR2 FQNEAQ (reference sequence). The CDR3 region has the DNA TGTGCCAGCAGCAAAGGTATGGCTAGCGGATTCAGCACAGATACGCAGTATTTT. It translates to CASSKGMASGFSTDTQYF. Full variable domain (rest looked up from reference TRBV7-9 and TRBJ2-3): DTGVSQNPRHKITKRGQNVTFRCDPISEHNRLYWYRQTLGQGPEFLTYFQNEAQLEKSRLLSDRFSAERPKGSFSTLEIQRTEQGDSAMYLCASSKGMASGFSTDTQYFGPGTRLTVL.

V is TRBV11-2 and J is TRBJ1-1, with TRBD1 matching over 7 bases. J lost 4 bases, V lost 3 bases, and 14 bases had no gene match. This CDR3 spans 17 amino acids. Germline lookup yields CDR1 SGHAT and CDR2 FQNNGV. The CDR3 region is CASSLEGGQLMSTEAFF. The CDR3 DNA is TGTGCCAGCAGCTTGGAGGGGGGACAGCTCATGAGCACTGAAGCTTTCTTT.

The chain has TRBV5-1 and TRBJ1-6; D gene ambiguous. From germline, CDR1 is SGHRS and CDR2 YFSETQ. The CDR3 runs to 15 residues. V was pared by 10 bases and J by 0 bases, with 14 bases between. CDR3 nucleotides: TGCGCCTCGAAGACGGAGAGCTCCTATAATTCACCCCTCCACTTT. This translates into CASKTESSYNSPLHF.

The chain recombines TRBV13 with TRBJ1-1, with a possible D match to TRBD1 (6 bases). This CDR3 region has 12 residues. V was cut by 5 bases and J by 11 bases, with 15 bases left in between. CDR1 is PRHDT and CDR2 is FYEKMQ in the germline V gene (reference sequence). The CDR3 region is CASSHGTGQAFF. CDR3 nucleotide sequence: TGTGCCAGCAGCCACGGAACAGGGCAGGCTTTCTTT.

This clone appeared a single time. The CDR3 DNA reads as TGTGCCTGGATGGGGAGAAGAGCCCTCCACTTT. Translating it yields CAWMGRRALHF. The chain employs TRBV30 and TRBJ1-6; no definite D call. The CDR3 extends over 11 amino acids. Germline loops: CDR1 GTSNPN, CDR2 SVGIG (reference sequence). Trimming shortened V by 4 bases and J by 14 bases, and 12 bases separated the two germline ends. Combining the CDR3 with reference TRBV30 and TRBJ1-6 gives the whole variable domain SQTIHQWPATLVQPVGSPLSLECTVEGTSNPNLYWYRQAAGRGLQLLFYSVGIGQISSEVPQNLSASRPQDRQFILSSKKLLLSDSGFYLCAWMGRRALHFGNGTRLTVT.

The chain links TRBV6-1 to TRBJ1-2; D unresolved. CDR1 and CDR2 from the germline V gene are MNHNS and SASEGT. This CDR3 spans 12 amino acids. Trimming shortened V by 0 bases and J by 8 bases, and 7 bases separated the two germline ends. CDR3 in DNA: TGTGCCAGCAGTGAAGCTCTGGAGGGCTACACCTTC. Encoded protein: CASSEALEGYTF.

This chain joins TRBV18 and TRBJ1-5; D is unclear. This CDR3 has 15 residues. Looked up from germline, CDR1 is KGHSH and CDR2 is LQKENI. V dropped 6 bases and J dropped 2 bases, with 14 bases sitting between them. The CDR3 DNA follows: TGTGCCAGCTCCTCCCAAGGCGGGGGCAATCAGCCCCAGCATTTT. Its protein is CASSSQGGGNQPQHF.

The table lists this clone with a count of one. V is TRBV27 and J is TRBJ1-3; D is unresolved. Trimming took 4 bases from V and 2 from J, leaving 9 bases between them. Germline V gene lookup returns CDR1 MNHEY and CDR2 SMNVEV (reference sequence). The CDR3 runs to 14 residues. The CDR3 reads CASSWEGTGNTIYF. CDR3 nucleotides: TGTGCCAGCAGTTGGGAGGGTACTGGAAACACCATATATTTT.

The genes are TRBV19 and TRBJ1-1; D possibly corresponds to TRBD1 (6 bases). V was trimmed by 5 bases and J by 4 bases, leaving 17 bases between them. The CDR3 is 15 amino acids. Germline CDR1 reads LNHDA; CDR2 reads SQIVND (reference sequence). In DNA, the CDR3 is TGTGCCAGTAGTCCGAAGGGGGGGGGCCCCACTGAAGCTTTCTTT. This encodes CASSPKGGGPTEAFF.

V is TRBV15 and J is TRBJ1-6; D remains unclear. V lost 1 base and J lost 8, with 15 bases in between. CDR1 is LNHNV and CDR2 is YYDKDF in the germline V gene (reference sequence). CDR3 length: 16 residues. The CDR3 DNA reads as TGTGCCACCAGCAGAGTTACGGGATATGGGGATTCACCCCTCCACTTT. It yields the protein CATSRVTGYGDSPLHF.

This clone was seen a few times. The V call is TRBV2, the J call TRBJ1-6; the D is unclear. Trimming took off 1 base at V and 5 bases at J, with 12 bases between the two ends. The CDR3 contains 16 residues. In germline, CDR1 is SNHLY, CDR2 FYNNEI. CDR3 coding DNA: TGTGCCAGCAGTGAAGTTCAGGTCTGGCATAATTCACCCCTCCACTTT. Protein: CASSEVQVWHNSPLHF.

The chain uses TRBV10-3 and TRBJ1-2; 11 bases align to TRBD1. With 6 bases clipped from V and 3 bases from J, the junction kept 9 bases outside the gene matches. The germline CDR1 and CDR2 sequences are ENHRY and SYGVKD. The CDR3 has 16 residues. Here the CDR3 DNA reads TGTGCCATCAGAAGGACAGGGGGCGCTTATGACTATGGCTACACCTTC. Its translation: CAIRRTGGAYDYGYTF.

V usage is TRBV13 and J usage is TRBJ2-3, with a weak D call TRBD1 (6 bases). V dropped 8 bases and J dropped 3 bases, with 9 bases sitting between them. The CDR3 loop spans 12 amino acids. CDR1 is PRHDT and CDR2 is FYEKMQ in the germline V gene (reference sequence). The chain's CDR3 is CASERGTDTQYF. The CDR3 nucleotides are TGTGCCAGCGAGAGGGGGACAGATACGCAGTATTTT.